The 23 T cell receptor beta chains below come from one sample, sequenced in a study of PD-1 blockade in classical Hodgkin lymphoma. The table came from immunoSEQ multiplex PCR; TCRdb's copy has only in-frame clones and leaves some out. Here the sample spans some 23,000 clones, roughly 80% being singletons. The time point was: cycle 4 day 1 (C4D1), after 5 to 7 weeks of nivolumab. Following autologous stem cell transplantation, relapse occurred in every patient, and exposure to brentuximab vedotin varied. CD4+ T cells were purified from thawed PBMCs by magnetic negative selection. The sample here was CD4+ T cells from blood, taken before the fourth cycle of nivolumab. These TCRs come from a human donor with classical Hodgkin lymphoma.

This sequence joins TRBV18 and TRBJ1-1; weak D call: TRBD1 (5 bases). CDR1 and CDR2 from the germline V gene are KGHSH and LQKENI. The CDR3 is 14 residues long. V was cut by 1 base and J by 8 bases, with 14 bases left in between. The CDR3 loop reads CASSPLDSLTEAFF. DNA for the CDR3: TGTGCCAGCTCACCACTAGACAGCCTGACCGAAGCTTTCTTT.

The rearrangement joins TRBV5-1 to TRBJ2-6; D gene ambiguous. The length of the CDR3 is 15 residues. Germline V gene data show CDR1 as SGHRS and CDR2 as YFSETQ. The V and J ends lost 7 bases and 2 bases respectively, with 13 bases between them. CDR3 nucleotide sequence: TGCGCCAGCTCCAGCGTACGGGCTGGGGCCAACGTCCTGACTTTC. It specifies CASSSVRAGANVLTF.

The V call is TRBV2, the J call TRBJ2-5; 7 bases are a match to TRBD1. Trimming at V came to 5 bases and at J to 1 base, leaving 4 bases not matched to a gene. The CDR3 contains 14 residues. Germline CDR1 is SNHLY and CDR2 is FYNNEI. The DNA for the CDR3 is TGTGCCAGCAGTTCCGGACAGGTCCAAGAGACCCAGTACTTC. Protein sequence: CASSSGQVQETQYF.

V usage is TRBV28 and J usage is TRBJ2-7; TRBD1 aligns across 7 bases. The CDR3 is made up of 14 amino acids. J lost 0 bases, V lost 3 bases, and 2 bases had no gene match. Germline CDR1 reads MDHEN; CDR2 reads SYDVKM. CDR3 sequence reads: CASSLNRGSYEQYF. CDR3 nucleotides: TGTGCCAGCAGTTTGAACAGGGGCTCCTACGAGCAGTACTTC.

The rearrangement joins TRBV4-3 to TRBJ2-2; TRBD2 matches 8 bases. After removal of 0 bases from V and 3 bases from J, the junction contained 9 bases not matched to a gene. The CDR3 is 18 amino acids. Per the germline V gene, CDR1 is LGHNA and CDR2 is YSLEER. The chain's CDR3 is CASSQDWASGGHTGELFF. The CDR3 DNA reads as TGCGCCAGCAGCCAAGACTGGGCGAGCGGGGGCCACACCGGGGAGCTGTTTTTT.

Within the sample, this clone is medium-sized (0.01 to 0.1%). The V call is TRBV19, the J call TRBJ2-5; 7 nucleotides line up with TRBD2. V lost 3 bases, J lost 7 bases, and 14 bases stayed unmatched. The length of the CDR3 is 16 residues. Germline values: CDR1 LNHDA, CDR2 SQIVND (reference sequence). CDR3 bases: TGTGCCAGTAGTATGAACCGGGGGGTAGGAGATGGGACCCAGTACTTC. It codes for CASSMNRGVGDGTQYF.

The rearrangement joins TRBV30 to TRBJ2-4; D is unclear. The germline V and J ends were trimmed by 4 bases and 4 bases, with 11 bases remaining between them. CDR3 length: 13 residues. Germline loops: CDR1 GTSNPN, CDR2 SVGIG (reference sequence). The CDR3 protein is CAWKGPDKNIQYF. The CDR3 region has the DNA TGTGCCTGGAAGGGTCCAGATAAAAACATTCAGTACTTC.

J is TRBJ1-5 and V is TRBV7-3; D not certain. V was trimmed by 5 bases and J by 3 bases, leaving 8 bases between them. CDR1 is SGHTA and CDR2 is FQGTGA in the germline V gene. The CDR3 extends over 13 amino acids. CDR3 sequence reads: CASSRDSNQPQHF. CDR3 coding DNA: TGTGCCAGCAGCAGGGATTCCAATCAGCCCCAGCATTTT.

This clone occurred a few times. The CDR3 DNA is TGCGCCAGCCTCAATCCCCCCGGACCCCAGCATTTT. It is translated as CASLNPPGPQHF. V usage is TRBV4-1 and J usage is TRBJ1-5; D remains ambiguous. The germline V gene encodes CDR1 MGHRA and CDR2 YSYEKL. The ends were cut back, 8 bases at V and 10 bases at J, with 15 bases in the middle. CDR3 length equals 12 residues.

The CDR3 region is CASSFRDRGTWTSGATGQFF. Here the CDR3 DNA reads TGCGCCAGCAGCTTCCGGGACAGGGGCACATGGACTAGCGGGGCTACAGGGCAGTTCTTC. The rearrangement joins TRBV5-1 to TRBJ2-1; TRBD2 matches 12 bases. Trimming removed 2 bases from V and 12 bases from J; junction bases left unmatched: 24. The CDR3 sequence is 20 residues long. Germline CDR1 SGHRS, CDR2 YFSETQ.

This clone was recorded a few times. This sequence joins TRBV19 and TRBJ2-5, with D maybe TRBD2 (5 bases). The CDR3 is made up of 13 amino acids. The V end lost 9 bases, the J end lost 0 bases, and 11 bases lay between the germline ends. From germline, CDR1 is LNHDA and CDR2 SQIVND (reference sequence). CDR3 region: CASAYGNQETQYF. As DNA, the CDR3 is TGTGCCAGCGCCTACGGGAACCAAGAGACCCAGTACTTC.

V usage is TRBV18 and J usage is TRBJ1-1; 8 bases fit TRBD1. Germline CDR1 reads KGHSH; CDR2 reads LQKENI. Unmatched junction bases numbered 18, after V lost 4 bases and J lost 5 bases. The CDR3 is made up of 18 amino acids. The CDR3 DNA follows: TGTGCCAGCTCACGAAACTGGAGGACAGGGATGAGGGGAACTGAAGCTTTCTTT. Encoded protein: CASSRNWRTGMRGTEAFF.

This clone was recorded once. The CDR3 protein is CSVRDSDQPQHF. The CDR3 DNA reads TGCAGCGTTCGGGACAGCGATCAGCCCCAGCATTTT. The chain links TRBV29-1 to TRBJ1-5, with 7 positions matching TRBD1. Trimming took 5 bases from V and 5 from J; bases not matched to a gene: 3. Germline V CDR1 and CDR2: SQVTM, ANQGSEA. This CDR3 comprises 12 residues.

This chain uses TRBV18 with TRBJ2-3; 8 positions agree with TRBD1. With V trimmed by 3 bases and J by 2 bases, 1 base remained unmatched. The CDR3 is 14 residues long. Germline loops: CDR1 KGHSH, CDR2 LQKENI. The CDR3 coding sequence is TGTGCCAGCTCACCGGACAGGGCCACAGATACGCAGTATTTT. It specifies CASSPDRATDTQYF.

The J gene is TRBJ2-7, the V gene TRBV28; TRBD1 matches 7 bases. J was trimmed by 5 bases and V by 6 bases; bases with no gene match: 7. CDR3 length equals 13 residues. Germline lookup yields CDR1 MDHEN and CDR2 SYDVKM. CDR3 bases: TGTGCCAGCAGAAGACAGGGTGGGAACGAGCAGTACTTC. The encoded protein is CASRRQGGNEQYF.

The chain combines TRBV11-3 with TRBJ2-7, with 10 bases lining up with TRBD2. The J segment lost 5 bases and the V segment lost 5 bases, leaving 3 bases of the junction unmatched. The V gene's germline CDR1 is SGHNT and CDR2 YENEEA. This CDR3 contains 13 residues. DNA of the CDR3: TGTGCCAGCAGCCGGGGACTAGCGCACGAGCAGTACTTC. Its translation is CASSRGLAHEQYF.

This chain connects TRBV7-2 to TRBJ1-2; 8 bases are a match to TRBD1. The junction had 5 bases not matched to a gene; V was cut back by 4 bases and J by 4 bases. Germline V gene sequence: CDR1 SGHTA, CDR2 FQGNSA. The CDR3 loop spans 14 amino acids. The CDR3 nucleotides are TGTGCCAGCAGCTCCGACAGGGGACTCTATGGCTACACCTTC. It codes for CASSSDRGLYGYTF.

The V call is TRBV10-3, the J call TRBJ1-1; no clear D. Germline lookup yields CDR1 ENHRY and CDR2 SYGVKD. V shed 8 bases and J shed 0 bases, with 13 bases lying between them. This CDR3 spans 14 amino acids. The CDR3 loop reads CAIGVNAMNTEAFF. Here the CDR3 DNA reads TGTGCCATCGGAGTAAACGCCATGAACACTGAAGCTTTCTTT.

A single count supports this clone. The chain employs TRBV27 and TRBJ1-4; D is perhaps TRBD1 (6 bases). The V gene's germline CDR1 is MNHEY and CDR2 SMNVEV (reference sequence). The ends were cut back, 3 bases at V and 16 bases at J, with 18 bases in the middle. This CDR3 has 13 amino acids. Here the CDR3 reads CASSFRGWSFWFF. The CDR3 nucleotides read TGTGCCAGCAGTTTCAGGGGCTGGTCTTTTTGGTTTTTT.

V and J are TRBV29-1 and TRBJ1-5, with TRBD1 as a possible D gene (6 bases). The CDR3 totals 13 residues. Trimming pared 5 bases from V and 6 bases from J, leaving 14 bases between. CDR1 and CDR2 from the germline V gene are SQVTM and ANQGSEA. The CDR3 sequence is CSVIDRFGQPQHF. The CDR3 region has the DNA TGCAGCGTTATCGACAGGTTTGGTCAGCCCCAGCATTTT.

V is TRBV4-2 and J is TRBJ2-3; 10 nucleotides line up with TRBD2. This CDR3 region has 18 residues. Per the germline V gene, CDR1 is LGHNA and CDR2 is YNFKEQ. V was clipped by 1 base and J by 0 bases; unmatched bases: 7. The CDR3 loop is CASSQVLAGVSSTDTQYF. Here the CDR3 DNA reads TGTGCCAGCAGCCAAGTCCTAGCGGGGGTATCTAGCACAGATACGCAGTATTTT.

The V gene is TRBV30, the J gene TRBJ1-2; D not resolved. V was trimmed by 6 bases and J by 1 base, leaving 12 bases between them. This CDR3 contains 13 residues. Per the germline V gene, CDR1 is GTSNPN and CDR2 is SVGIG (reference sequence). The CDR3: CACEPPGNYGYTF. Written as DNA, the CDR3 is TGTGCCTGCGAGCCCCCGGGTAACTATGGCTACACCTTC.

The chain combines TRBV19 with TRBJ1-2; D gene uncertain. Trimming took 0 bases from V and 7 from J, leaving 15 bases between them. The CDR3 spans 15 residues. Germline CDR1 and CDR2: LNHDA and SQIVND (reference sequence). The DNA of the CDR3 is TGTGCCAGTAGTATAGATGGGAACGGGCTGAGTGGCTACACCTTC. It encodes CASSIDGNGLSGYTF.